What follows are 19 T cell receptor beta chains derived from one specimen sequenced in a study of shared clonotypes between healthy human individuals. Assay: immunoSEQ multiplex PCR; the TCRdb copy retains only in-frame clones and omits some. The profile shows about 980,000 clones, over 75% of them singletons. The sequenced material came from memory CD4+ T cells sorted from blood. The subset here: CD45RA-negative fraction. The receptors derive from a man aged 18-30 years in good health.

Turning to this clone: The junction and the germline gene differ at one end; a read error may be behind it. The V call is TRBV7-7, the J call TRBJ2-1; a possible D gene is TRBD1 (5 bases). The germline CDR1 and CDR2 sequences are SSHAT and FNYEAQ (reference sequence). The CDR3 has 16 amino acids. The CDR3 region is CASSRNGPSGSNEQFF. The CDR3 DNA follows: TGTGCTAGCAGCCGCAACGGACCCTCAGGGTCCAATGAGCAGTTCTTC.

This chain joins TRBV5-1 and TRBJ1-2; 9 bases are shared with TRBD1. This CDR3 is 16 amino acids long. CDR1 and CDR2 (germline): SGHRS, YFSETQ. V shed 2 bases, J shed 2 bases, and the junction held 7 bases outside the gene matches. The CDR3 region is CASSFHGQGQNYGYTF. CDR3 nucleotide sequence: TGCGCCAGCAGCTTCCACGGACAGGGGCAGAACTATGGCTACACCTTC.

The V gene is TRBV23-1, the J gene TRBJ1-5; 11 positions match TRBD1. TRBV23-1 is an open reading frame whose function is uncertain. The CDR3 spans 20 residues. V was pared by 2 bases and J by 3 bases, with 15 bases of the junction left unmatched. CDR3 region: CASSQPPDRGLSRNNQPQHF. CDR3 in DNA: TGCGCCAGCAGTCAACCCCCGGACAGGGGGCTAAGCAGGAACAATCAGCCCCAGCATTTT.

CDR3 amino acids: CASSPQVTGNSPLHF. For the CDR3, the DNA is TGTGCCAGCAGTCCCCAAGTGACGGGGAATTCACCCCTCCACTTT. The J gene is TRBJ1-6, the V gene TRBV6-6; D remains ambiguous. V lost 5 bases and J 7 bases, leaving 15 bases between the germline ends. Germline assignment: CDR1 MNHNY and CDR2 SVGAGI (reference sequence). The CDR3 covers 15 residues.

This clone appeared a few times. V usage is TRBV25-1 and J usage is TRBJ1-4; D is undetermined. This CDR3 is 16 amino acids long. V was clipped by 4 bases and J by 2 bases, with 14 bases between them. The germline V gene encodes CDR1 MGHDK and CDR2 SYGVNS. CDR3 nucleotide sequence: TGTGCCAGCAGTGCCCGAGGAGGATGGACTAATGAAAAACTGTTTTTT. This sequence encodes CASSARGGWTNEKLFF.

The chain is built from TRBV29-1 and TRBJ2-1; TRBD2 aligns across 11 bases. CDR1 and CDR2 from the germline V gene are SQVTM and ANQGSEA. CDR3 size: 19 residues. V shed 5 bases and J 2 bases; nucleotides not matched to a gene: 17. The DNA for the CDR3 is TGCAGCGTTATCTCTAGGTTTAGCGGGAGGGCCGTAACCTACAATGAGCAGTTCTTC. Translation: CSVISRFSGRAVTYNEQFF.

This clone was seen a few times. This rearrangement joins TRBV5-6 to TRBJ1-1; D is perhaps TRBD1 (6 bases). The V end was cut by 1 base, the J end by 11 bases, with 15 bases between. The V gene's germline CDR1 is SGHDT and CDR2 YYEEEE. The CDR3 covers 13 residues. CDR3 nucleotide sequence: TGTGCCAGCAGCTTGAAGGGGGGACACCTGGCTTTCTTT. Translated: CASSLKGGHLAFF.

This clone was picked up a small number of times. The sample contains more than one DNA sequence encoding this CDR3. The genes are TRBV5-1 and TRBJ1-1; TRBD1 agrees at 10 bases. Germline assignment: CDR1 SGHRS and CDR2 YFSETQ. V shed 5 bases and J 3 bases; nucleotides not matched to a gene: 1. The CDR3 sequence is 13 residues long. CDR3 bases: TGCGCCAGCAGAGGACAGGGGGACACTGAAGCTTTCTTT. Protein: CASRGQGDTEAFF.

On this clone: It may be a read error: a sequence one base away is much more abundant. The chain uses TRBV13 and TRBJ2-1; D uncertain. CDR1 is PRHDT and CDR2 is FYEKMQ in the germline V gene (reference sequence). The CDR3 spans 11 residues. The V gene lost 4 bases and the J gene lost 3 bases, with 1 base spanning the gap. CDR3 nucleotide sequence: TGTGCCAGCAGCTACTACAATGAGCAGTTCTTC. Translated, it gives CASSYYNEQFF.

The V gene is TRBV10-3, the J gene TRBJ2-7; TRBD2 matches 14 bases. CDR1 is ENHRY and CDR2 is SYGVKD in the germline V gene. The junction had 13 bases not matched to a gene; V was cut back by 10 bases and J by 11 bases. The CDR3 extends over 14 amino acids. The CDR3 nucleotides are TGTGCCAGCAGGGAGACGGGACTAGCGGGAGCAAAGTACTTC. This codes for CASRETGLAGAKYF.

The rearrangement joins TRBV10-1 to TRBJ2-7; 9 bases are shared with TRBD1. The V gene's germline CDR1 is WNHNN and CDR2 SYGVQD (reference sequence). V gave up 6 bases and J gave up 6 bases; unmatched junction bases: 9. This CDR3 is 14 amino acids long. The CDR3 reads CASSSGQGLAEQYF. CDR3 nucleotide sequence: TGCGCCAGCAGCTCGGGACAGGGTCTAGCCGAGCAGTACTTC.

The chain employs TRBV5-8 and TRBJ2-7; D is unclear. The CDR3 is 12 residues long. CDR1 and CDR2 (germline): SGHTS, YDEGEE. V was clipped by 0 bases and J by 3 bases, with 4 bases between them. The chain's CDR3 is CASSLEGYEQYF. In nucleotides, the CDR3 is TGTGCCAGCAGCTTGGAGGGCTACGAGCAGTACTTC.

This clone came up many times. This same CDR3 is encoded by further DNA sequences in the sample. This chain joins TRBV18 and TRBJ1-1; D gene unclear. Trimming shortened V by 2 bases and J by 1 base, and 5 bases separated the two germline ends. The length of the CDR3 is 13 residues. Germline assignment: CDR1 KGHSH and CDR2 LQKENI. The CDR3 DNA reads as TGTGCCAGCTCACCAGGGCGGAACACTGAAGCTTTCTTT. Amino acid sequence: CASSPGRNTEAFF.

This chain joins TRBV2 and TRBJ2-7; D is ambiguous. Germline CDR1 SNHLY, CDR2 FYNNEI. The CDR3 runs 11 residues. V was clipped by 7 bases and J by 4 bases, with 8 bases between them. CDR3 bases: TGTGCCAGCACTTTAGAGTACGAGCAGTACTTC. This encodes CASTLEYEQYF.

This clone was detected once. The V gene is TRBV5-1, the J gene TRBJ2-7; maybe TRBD1 (6 bases). Germline CDR1 and CDR2: SGHRS and YFSETQ. Trimming pared 4 bases from V and 3 bases from J, leaving 14 bases between. This CDR3 is built from 14 residues. DNA for the CDR3: TGCGCCAGCAGCACCGAGACAGGTGACTACGAGCAGTACTTC. Its protein product is CASSTETGDYEQYF.

V usage is TRBV5-4 and J usage is TRBJ2-1, with TRBD2 matching over 8 bases. The CDR3 extends over 16 amino acids. V trimming: 2 bases; J trimming: 5 bases; junction bases outside the gene matches: 9. CDR1 is SGHNT, CDR2 YYREEE, per germline (reference sequence). CDR3 in DNA: TGTGCCAGCAGCTTAGCGGGAGTGAAGGGGAACAATGAGCAGTTCTTC. Protein product: CASSLAGVKGNNEQFF.

A note on this clone: This may be a read error: a much more frequent sequence differs by one nucleotide. In the same sample, other DNA sequences code for this CDR3. The V gene is TRBV7-2, the J gene TRBJ1-2; TRBD1 matches 7 bases. Germline-derived CDR1 and CDR2 are SGHTA and FQGNSA. Trimming cost V 4 bases and J 2 bases; bases outside gene matches: 1. This CDR3 comprises 13 residues. For the CDR3, the DNA is TGTGCCAGCAGCTCGACAGGGAACTATGGCTACACCTTC. This codes for CASSSTGNYGYTF. The whole variable domain, remainder taken from reference TRBV7-2 and TRBJ1-2, is GAGVSQSPSNKVTEKGKDVELRCDPISGHTALYWYRQSLGQGLEFLIYFQGNSAPDKSGLPSDRFSAERTGGSVSTLTIQRTQQEDSAVYLCASSSTGNYGYTFGSGTRLTVV.

The chain carries TRBV4-2 and TRBJ2-3; 12 nucleotides align to TRBD2. The germline V gene encodes CDR1 LGHNA and CDR2 YNFKEQ. The CDR3 is 17 amino acids. J lost 4 bases, V lost 0 bases, and 5 bases had no gene match. CDR3 bases: TGTGCCAGCAGCCAAGATGCGCTAGCGGGGGGGCCAGATACGCAGTATTTT. Protein product: CASSQDALAGGPDTQYF.

As concerns this clone: Other DNA sequences in the sample encode the same CDR3. The J gene is TRBJ2-6, the V gene TRBV19; D remains ambiguous. Deletions cut 1 base from V and 1 base from J, with 2 bases between. CDR1 and CDR2 (germline): LNHDA, SQIVND (reference sequence). The CDR3 runs to 14 residues. The CDR3 nucleotides read TGTGCCAGTAGTATAGGGTCTGGGGCCAACGTCCTGACTTTC. Translation gives CASSIGSGANVLTF. Based on the CDR3 plus reference TRBV19 and TRBJ2-6, the full variable domain is DGGITQSPKYLFRKEGQNVTLSCEQNLNHDAMYWYRQDPGQGLRLIYYSQIVNDFQKGDIAEGYSVSREKKESFPLTVTSAQKNPTAFYLCASSIGSGANVLTFGAGSRLTVL.